Presented here are 10 T cell receptor beta chains from one specimen sequenced in a study of T cells expressing NK-cell markers. One entry per CDR3 protein, without DNA, is what TCRdb gives after re-calling the 5' RACE reads. The ten top clones account for around 3.3%, within a sample of 500,000 to 700,000 distinct CDR3 sequences. Sequenced material: blood T cells: a sorted CD56 or NKG2C T cell subset, CD4+ or CD8+ T cells, or bulk PBMC T cells (not recorded which). The receptors were gathered from a man younger than 35 in good health.

The CDR3 spells CASSLVPWTSGSNEQFF. The chain is built from TRBV7-8 and TRBJ2-1; no DNA is available, so the TRBD2 call from TCRdb remains unchecked. The CDR3 has 17 amino acids. Looked up from germline, CDR1 is SGHVS and CDR2 is FQNEAQ.

This chain links TRBV5-6 with TRBJ1-2; TCRdb's assignment of TRBD1 cannot be checked, as there is no DNA. CDR1 and CDR2 from the germline V gene are SGHDT and YYEEEE. The CDR3 has 16 residues. The CDR3 protein is CASSLRLGQGSTGYTF.

V is TRBV11-2 and J is TRBJ2-1; TCRdb outputs TRBD1, but without DNA this stays unchecked. This CDR3 contains 15 residues. Germline V CDR1 and CDR2: SGHAT, FQNNGV. This CDR3 reads CASSLGPGGEDEQFF.

The chain uses TRBV6-2 or TRBV6-3 and TRBJ2-3; TCRdb's D call, TRBD1, is unchecked because there is no DNA. The CDR3 totals 15 residues. Germline V CDR1 and CDR2: MNHEY, SVGEGT. The CDR3 loop is CASSRLLGGTDTQYF.

This chain connects TRBV18 to TRBJ2-5; no DNA is available, so the TRBD1 call from TCRdb remains unchecked. Germline V lookup: CDR1 KGHSH, CDR2 LQKENI. The CDR3 runs to 16 residues. Here the CDR3 reads CASSPTFGQGDQTQYF. Full variable domain (remainder filled in from reference TRBV18 and TRBJ2-5): NAGVMQNPRHLVRRRGQEARLRCSPMKGHSHVYWYRQLPEEGLKFMVYLQKENIIDESGMPKERFSAEFPKEGPSILRIQQVVRGDSAAYFCASSPTFGQGDQTQYFGPGTRLLVL.

The chain joins TRBV29-1 to TRBJ2-1; TCRdb proposes TRBD1, but this gene call is untestable without DNA. The length of the CDR3 is 17 residues. Germline V lookup: CDR1 SQVTM, CDR2 ANQGSEA. CDR3 protein: CSVQGQGASRSYNEQFF.

The chain uses TRBV7-9 and TRBJ2-3; TCRdb selects TRBD1, and the lack of DNA leaves this call unchecked. Germline V gene sequence: CDR1 SEHNR, CDR2 FQNEAQ (reference sequence). CDR3 length: 16 residues. CDR3 protein: CASSWKDRGDTDTQYF.

The genes are TRBV10-2 and TRBJ2-1; the D gene TCRdb calls, TRBD2, cannot be checked with no DNA. The CDR3 loop spans 18 amino acids. The germline CDR1 and CDR2 sequences are WSHSY and SAAADI. The CDR3 protein is CASSDPHLLAASYNEQFF.

The rearrangement links TRBV9 to TRBJ2-1; lacking DNA, the TRBD1 call made by TCRdb goes unchecked. Germline lookup yields CDR1 SGDLS and CDR2 YYNGEE. The CDR3 covers 14 residues. The CDR3 sequence: CASSVGTEYNEQFF.

The chain links TRBV6-1 to TRBJ2-1; TCRdb's assignment of TRBD2 cannot be checked, as there is no DNA. The CDR3 consists of 16 residues. Germline loops: CDR1 MNHNS, CDR2 SASEGT. CDR3 amino acids: CASSPGRLAGTNEQFF.